Following are 13 T cell receptor beta chains from one sample sequenced in a study of T cell changes during pregnancy in multiple sclerosis. Method: immunoSEQ multiplex PCR; TCRdb's copy keeps in-frame clones and lacks some. The sample has some 74,000 clones; roughly 92% are singletons. Sequenced here: peripheral blood, sampled before pregnancy. These receptor sequences come from a female donor with multiple sclerosis, enrolled in a pregnancy study.

The chain combines TRBV7-2 with TRBJ2-1; weak D call: TRBD1 (7 bases). The CDR3 runs 16 residues. V lost 0 bases and J lost 5, with 14 bases in between. Germline lookup yields CDR1 SGHTA and CDR2 FQGNSA. The CDR3 reads CASSLALRGENNEQFF. The CDR3 nucleotides are TGTGCCAGCAGCTTAGCCCTCAGGGGGGAAAACAATGAGCAGTTCTTC.

V and J are TRBV19 and TRBJ1-2, with TRBD1 identical over 7 bases. The CDR3 consists of 17 residues. Looked up from germline, CDR1 is LNHDA and CDR2 is SQIVND (reference sequence). V shed 4 bases and J 7 bases; nucleotides not matched to a gene: 18. The CDR3 protein is CASSTSGTEGFRRGYTF. The CDR3 nucleotides are TGTGCCAGTAGTACATCCGGGACAGAGGGGTTTCGTCGTGGCTACACCTTC.

The rearrangement uses TRBV27 and TRBJ2-3, with 9 bases identical to TRBD2. CDR3 size: 16 residues. The germline CDR1 and CDR2 sequences are MNHEY and SMNVEV (reference sequence). V trimming: 5 bases; J trimming: 7 bases; junction bases outside the gene matches: 13. The CDR3 DNA follows: TGTGCCAGCAGTCCAACTCTCGCGGGAGGGCCCAATACGCAGTATTTT. Translated, it gives CASSPTLAGGPNTQYF.

This chain links TRBV25-1 with TRBJ1-2; 7 bases are a match to TRBD1. The V segment lost 2 bases and the J segment 8 bases; nucleotides outside the gene matches: 8. Germline V gene sequence: CDR1 MGHDK, CDR2 SYGVNS. The CDR3 spans 14 residues. The CDR3 region is CASSERGGAEGYTF. The CDR3 DNA reads TGTGCCAGCAGTGAAAGAGGGGGCGCCGAGGGCTACACCTTC.

V usage is TRBV7-2 and J usage is TRBJ2-5; 7 bases agree with TRBD2. The trim removed 5 bases at V and 5 bases at J, leaving 5 bases unmatched. Germline V gene data show CDR1 as SGHTA and CDR2 as FQGNSA. This CDR3 is 13 amino acids long. The CDR3 nucleotides read TGTGCCAGCAGCATTAGCGGGCGGGAGACCCAGTACTTC. It yields the protein CASSISGRETQYF. The full variable domain, its missing parts supplied by reference TRBV7-2 and TRBJ2-5, is GAGVSQSPSNKVTEKGKDVELRCDPISGHTALYWYRQSLGQGLEFLIYFQGNSAPDKSGLPSDRFSAERTGGSVSTLTIQRTQQEDSAVYLCASSISGRETQYFGPGTRLLVL.

The CDR3 sequence: CSVEGSGRAVYNEQFF. The CDR3 bases are TGCAGCGTTGAAGGTAGCGGGAGGGCCGTGTACAATGAGCAGTTCTTC. The chain links TRBV29-1 to TRBJ2-1; the match to TRBD2 covers 11 bases. The CDR3 extends over 16 amino acids. Trimming took 1 base from V and 4 from J; bases not matched to a gene: 6. Per germline, CDR1 SQVTM and CDR2 ANQGSEA.

The chain joins TRBV9 to TRBJ2-1; TRBD2 agrees at 10 bases. The CDR3 loop spans 15 amino acids. Germline V gene sequence: CDR1 SGDLS, CDR2 YYNGEE. V was pared by 0 bases and J by 7 bases, with 4 bases of the junction left unmatched. CDR3 in DNA: TGTGCCAGCAGCGTAGGGTCTAGCGGGAGAAATGAGCAGTTCTTC. It encodes CASSVGSSGRNEQFF.

The V and J genes are TRBV28 and TRBJ1-3; D possibly corresponds to TRBD1 (6 bases). The CDR3 is 14 amino acids. Germline V gene sequence: CDR1 MDHEN, CDR2 SYDVKM. Trimming stripped 6 bases from V and 4 bases from J, with 13 bases between. The CDR3 protein is CASRDTGSGNTIYF. CDR3 DNA: TGTGCCAGCAGAGATACAGGGTCGGGAAACACCATATATTTT.

The chain combines TRBV2 with TRBJ2-7, with 9 bases identical to TRBD2. CDR3 length: 15 residues. Germline V gene lookup returns CDR1 SNHLY and CDR2 FYNNEI. With V trimmed by 5 bases and J by 0 bases, 5 bases remained unmatched. CDR3 protein: CASSPPAGGSYEQYF. CDR3 sequence (DNA): TGTGCCAGCAGTCCCCCAGCGGGAGGCTCCTACGAGCAGTACTTC.

The chain recombines TRBV6-5 with TRBJ1-4; no firm D call. The CDR3 runs to 11 residues. V shed 8 bases and J shed 7 bases, with 8 bases lying between them. CDR1 is MNHEY, CDR2 SVGAGI, per germline. In DNA form, the CDR3 reads TGTGCCAGCCGGAGTGGTGAAAAACTGTTTTTT. Translating gives CASRSGEKLFF.

The rearrangement uses TRBV4-2 and TRBJ2-1; 9 nucleotides align to TRBD2. J gave up 7 bases and V 4 bases, and 11 bases lay outside the gene matches. CDR3 length: 16 amino acids. Germline V lookup: CDR1 LGHNA, CDR2 YNFKEQ. The CDR3 region is CASSPPTSGALNEQFF. The CDR3 DNA reads as TGTGCCAGCAGCCCACCGACTAGCGGAGCGTTGAATGAGCAGTTCTTC.

J is TRBJ2-7 and V is TRBV27; 8 bases agree with TRBD1. The J segment lost 1 base and the V segment lost 5 bases, leaving 4 bases of the junction unmatched. This CDR3 contains 14 residues. The V gene's germline CDR1 is MNHEY and CDR2 SMNVEV (reference sequence). CDR3 sequence reads: CASSLQGASYEQYF. The CDR3 DNA follows: TGTGCCAGCAGTCTCCAGGGGGCTTCCTACGAGCAGTACTTC.

V is TRBV5-1 and J is TRBJ2-3, with 9 bases identical to TRBD2. Losses at the gene ends were 2 bases for V and 5 bases for J; bases not matched to a gene: 6. The CDR3 length is 15 residues. Germline CDR1 and CDR2: SGHRS and YFSETQ. The CDR3 loop reads CASSFLAGSRDTQYF. The CDR3 bases are TGCGCCAGCAGCTTCCTAGCGGGGTCCCGAGATACGCAGTATTTT.